This T cell receptor (beta chain) was recorded in a study of T-cell memory formation after mild COVID-19. As for the study in general: Most TCR clusters belonged to a single donor. The study, taken as a whole, reports: Clones that contracted from day 15 to 85 were balanced CD4/CD8, while later expanders leaned CD4+. Shrinking CD4+ clones were chiefly CM and EM; CD8+ ones were chiefly EMRA.

Constant-segment-primed 5'RACE gave TCR alpha and TCR beta cDNA libraries with sample barcodes and UMIs. One entry per CDR3 protein, called by TCRdb with MiXCR from the 5' RACE reads. The sample comprises about 350,000 distinct CDR3 sequences, approximately 14% of which are singletons, and 22% rests with the top ten. Points on this clonotype: Its target is not known.

V lost 6 bases to trimming and J lost 2 bases, with 10 bases between them. This CDR3 spans 14 amino acids. CDR1 is MDHEN and CDR2 is SYDVKM in the germline V gene. This rearrangement joins TRBV28 to TRBJ1-4, with D perhaps TRBD1 (6 bases). The specimen sequenced was PBMCs or a T cell subset sorted from them (not recorded which). The source is a young man who had mild COVID-19 (a few samples of this study predate the infection). Cell type and time point are not known. CDR3 sequence: CASSQQGTNEKLFF. CDR3 sequence (DNA): TGTGCCAGCAGCCAACAGGGTACTAATGAAAAACTGTTTTTT.